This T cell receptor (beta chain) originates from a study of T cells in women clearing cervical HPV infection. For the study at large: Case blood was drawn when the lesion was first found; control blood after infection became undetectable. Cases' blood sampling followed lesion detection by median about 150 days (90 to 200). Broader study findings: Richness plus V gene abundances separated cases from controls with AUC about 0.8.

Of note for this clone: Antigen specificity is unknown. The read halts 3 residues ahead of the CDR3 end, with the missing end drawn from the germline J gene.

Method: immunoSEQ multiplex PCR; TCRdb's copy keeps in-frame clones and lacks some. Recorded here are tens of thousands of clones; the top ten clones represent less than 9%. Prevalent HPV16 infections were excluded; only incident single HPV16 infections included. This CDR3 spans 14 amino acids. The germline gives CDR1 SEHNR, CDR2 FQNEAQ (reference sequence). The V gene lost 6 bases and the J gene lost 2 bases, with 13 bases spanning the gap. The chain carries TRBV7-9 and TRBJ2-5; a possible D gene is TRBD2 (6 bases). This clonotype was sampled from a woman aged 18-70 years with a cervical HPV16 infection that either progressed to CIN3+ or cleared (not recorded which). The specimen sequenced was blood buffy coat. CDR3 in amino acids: CASSRGAGQETQYF. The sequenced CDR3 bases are TGTGCCAGCAGTCGAGGGGCGGGGCAAGAGACC. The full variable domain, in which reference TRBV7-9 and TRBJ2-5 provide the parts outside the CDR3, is DTGVSQNPRHKITKRGQNVTFRCDPISEHNRLYWYRQTLGQGPEFLTYFQNEAQLEKSRLLSDRFSAERPKGSFSTLEIQRTEQGDSAMYLCASSRGAGQETQYFGPGTRLLVL.